The 9 T cell receptor beta chains reported below all come from one sample, sequenced in a study of cytomegalovirus exposure and HLA in healthy donors. PCR primers comprised 60 Vbeta and 13 Jbeta primers. Here immunoSEQ multiplex PCR was the method, and the copy in TCRdb shows in-frame clones only, minus some. The table has around 150,000 clones, 64% seen once; the top ten hold 2% to 3%. Sample: PBMCs. The receptors shown here come from a woman in her 40s in good health and CMV-seronegative.

In this sample, this clone turned up a few times. This chain links TRBV11-2 with TRBJ2-5; D is ambiguous. Per the germline V gene, CDR1 is SGHAT and CDR2 is FQNNGV. The CDR3 contains 12 residues. The V end lost 1 base, the J end lost 3 bases, and 3 bases lay between the germline ends. The CDR3 here is CASSLVEETQYF. The CDR3 region has the DNA TGTGCCAGCAGCTTAGTAGAAGAGACCCAGTACTTC.

The chain has TRBV6-7 and TRBJ2-2; perhaps TRBD2 as D (5 bases). TRBV6-7 is designated an ORF whose function remains uncertain. V lost 1 base and J 6 bases, leaving 15 bases between the germline ends. This CDR3 has 16 residues. CDR3: CASSYLGGFGPGELFF. The CDR3 DNA is TGTGCCAGCAGTTACTTGGGCGGGTTTGGTCCCGGGGAGCTGTTTTTT.

V gene TRBV19 combines with J gene TRBJ1-2; 9 bases fit TRBD1. The V and J ends lost 3 bases and 8 bases, in that order; junction bases with no gene match: 7. Germline V CDR1 and CDR2: LNHDA, SQIVND (reference sequence). The CDR3 spans 14 residues. DNA for the CDR3: TGTGCCAGTAGTATCGGACAGGGGTTGGGGGGCTACACCTTC. Encoded protein: CASSIGQGLGGYTF. Full variable domain (rest looked up from reference TRBV19 and TRBJ1-2): DGGITQSPKYLFRKEGQNVTLSCEQNLNHDAMYWYRQDPGQGLRLIYYSQIVNDFQKGDIAEGYSVSREKKESFPLTVTSAQKNPTAFYLCASSIGQGLGGYTFGSGTRLTVV.

The CDR3 sequence is CASSYGPEQFF. The CDR3, as DNA: TGTGCCAGCAGTTACGGGCCGGAGCAGTTCTTC. The V call is TRBV6-6, the J call TRBJ2-1; D gene unclear. The length of the CDR3 is 11 residues. Trimming pared 2 bases from V and 10 bases from J, leaving 6 bases between. CDR1 is MNHNY and CDR2 is SVGAGI in the germline V gene (reference sequence).

The chain carries TRBV4-2 and TRBJ2-1; 9 bases map to TRBD2. The CDR3 runs to 18 residues. Germline trimming cut 3 bases from V and 4 bases from J; bases unmatched to any gene: 13. Germline V lookup: CDR1 LGHNA, CDR2 YNFKEQ. The CDR3 is CASSHPTDIAGDYNEQFF. DNA of the CDR3: TGTGCCAGCAGCCACCCCACAGACATAGCGGGGGATTACAATGAGCAGTTCTTC.

The chain recombines TRBV6-5 with TRBJ1-6; D is uncertain. Trimming removed 6 bases at V and 5 bases at J, with 5 bases between. Germline V lookup: CDR1 MNHEY, CDR2 SVGAGI. The CDR3 loop spans 12 amino acids. The CDR3 spells CASRRDNSPLHF. The CDR3 DNA reads TGTGCCAGCAGGAGGGATAATTCACCCCTCCACTTT.

The genes are TRBV4-1 and TRBJ2-3; 10 bases line up with TRBD2. CDR1 and CDR2 from the germline V gene are MGHRA and YSYEKL. CDR3 length equals 16 residues. After removal of 1 base from V and 4 bases from J, the junction contained 5 bases not matched to a gene. CDR3 bases: TGCGCCAGCAGCCAAGTGGCACTAGCGGGGTCAGATACGCAGTATTTT. This translates into CASSQVALAGSDTQYF.

The J gene is TRBJ1-5, the V gene TRBV6-5, with D perhaps matching TRBD1 (5 bases). Germline V gene sequence: CDR1 MNHEY, CDR2 SVGAGI. The CDR3 is made up of 13 amino acids. The V end lost 5 bases, the J end lost 11 bases, and 16 bases lay between the germline ends. The CDR3 reads CASSTGGVGAQHF. The CDR3 region has the DNA TGTGCCAGCAGTACGGGAGGGGTTGGCGCCCAGCATTTT.

The gene calls are TRBV6-4 and TRBJ1-2; 9 positions match TRBD1. The CDR3 spans 17 residues. CDR1 is MRHNA and CDR2 is SNTAGT in the germline V gene. V lost 7 bases and J lost 5; bases outside the gene matches: 17. This CDR3 reads CASNHTGGLSFGYGYTF. Here the CDR3 DNA reads TGTGCCAGCAATCACACAGGGGGCTTATCCTTTGGGTATGGCTACACCTTC.